This entry lists 31 T cell receptor beta chains sequenced from one sample in a study of Graves' ophthalmopathy and Graves' hyperthyroidism (dated by TCRdb to the late 2010s). Sequencer: Illumina HiSeq 2000. For repertoire sequencing, TCR beta CDR3 regions were amplified from RNA transcripts. HTBI primers and the Qiagen OneStep RT-PCR kit were used in a first-round RT-PCR, which was followed by a second-round multiplex PCR, size selection and purification. TCRdb applied fastp at Q25 and MiXCR to the public reads, then kept only in-frame beta chains. Identical CDR3 protein sequences are pooled into one entry, listed with their most common genes and DNA. This sample lists roughly 400,000 distinct CDR3 sequences; roughly a sixth were detected once. The top ten constitute 2% to 3% of the sample. The source material was peripheral blood. These receptor sequences come from an adult woman with stable Graves' hyperthyroidism.

There are many counts of this clonotype. V usage is TRBV7-8 and J usage is TRBJ2-2; 10 bases agree with TRBD2. V lost 5 bases to trimming and J lost 4 bases; unmatched junction nucleotides: 10. This CDR3 comprises 17 residues. The germline V gene has CDR1 SGHVS and CDR2 FQNEAQ. CDR3 in amino acids: CASSPDLAGVGTGELFF. The DNA for the CDR3 is TGTGCCAGCAGCCCGGATCTAGCGGGAGTCGGCACCGGGGAGCTGTTTTTT.

This clonotype was seen only a few times. At one end the junction does not follow the germline gene, possibly because of a read error. The chain joins TRBV6-2 or TRBV6-3 to TRBJ1-1, with TRBD1 as a possible D gene (6 bases). CDR1 is MNHEY and CDR2 is SVGEGT in the germline V gene. There are 14 residues in the CDR3. CDR3 sequence reads: CASRNRAGYTEAFF. In DNA, the CDR3 is TGTGCCAGCAGGAACAGGGCGGGGTACACTGAGGCTTTCTTT.

This clonotype came up many times. The CDR3 is CASSYGGMQVNGYTF. In nucleotides, the CDR3 is TGTGCCAGCAGTTACGGGGGGATGCAGGTTAATGGCTACACCTTC. This sequence joins TRBV6-5 and TRBJ1-2; tentatively, D is TRBD1 (5 bases). Looked up from germline, CDR1 is MNHEY and CDR2 is SVGAGI. The CDR3 has 15 amino acids. V lost 2 bases, J lost 6 bases, and 16 bases lay in between.

Details on this clonotype: It may be a read error: a sequence one base away is much more abundant. The J gene is TRBJ1-1, the V gene TRBV6-5; the D gene is possibly TRBD1 (5 bases). V was trimmed by 4 bases and J by 1 base, leaving 10 bases between them. The CDR3 length is 14 residues. Per germline, CDR1 MNHEY and CDR2 SVGAGI. The CDR3, as DNA: TGTGCCAGCAGTTTCACGGGGGAGAACACTGAAGCTTTCTTT. Its protein product is CASSFTGENTEAFF.

This clonotype was found many times. The rearrangement joins TRBV19 to TRBJ1-5; no reliable D call. This CDR3 contains 15 residues. CDR1 and CDR2 from the germline V gene are LNHDA and SQIVND (reference sequence). V was trimmed by 0 bases and J by 5 bases, leaving 11 bases between them. The CDR3 region has the DNA TGTGCCAGTAGTATAGATCCCCGGGCTGATCAGCCCCAGCATTTT. This gives the protein CASSIDPRADQPQHF.

CDR3 DNA sequence: TGTGCCAGCAGTTTACAGCGGAGGGACCACGAGCAGTACTTC. Residues: CASSLQRRDHEQYF. The genes are TRBV28 and TRBJ2-7; D is perhaps TRBD2 (6 bases). CDR3 length: 14 amino acids. V lost 2 bases to trimming and J lost 5 bases, with 13 bases between them. Germline CDR1 MDHEN, CDR2 SYDVKM.

This chain links TRBV27 with TRBJ2-7, with D possibly being TRBD1 (5 bases). Germline lookup yields CDR1 MNHEY and CDR2 SMNVEV (reference sequence). Trimming shortened V by 0 bases and J by 2 bases, and 14 bases separated the two germline ends. This CDR3 comprises 16 residues. DNA for the CDR3: TGTGCCAGCAGTTTATCTGTCGGACATAGGACCTACGAGCAGTACTTC. Translation gives CASSLSVGHRTYEQYF.

This clonotype appeared many times. The chain carries TRBV12-3 or TRBV12-4 and TRBJ2-4; 7 bases align to TRBD2. This CDR3 is built from 12 residues. The V gene end was trimmed by 5 bases and the J gene end by 13 bases; junction bases not matched to a gene: 8. The CDR3, as DNA: TGTGCCAGCAGTCCGGGCGCGGGAGCCCAGTACTTC. Protein: CASSPGAGAQYF.

This chain connects TRBV6-1 to TRBJ2-7; weak D call: TRBD2 (6 bases). Trimming stripped 0 bases from V and 3 bases from J, with 12 bases between. The CDR3 length is 15 residues. Germline V lookup: CDR1 MNHNS, CDR2 SASEGT. CDR3 sequence (DNA): TGTGCCAGCAGTGAAGCGCGTCGGGGAGGCTACGAGCAGTACTTC. Translating it yields CASSEARRGGYEQYF.

Many counts were recorded for this clonotype. This sequence joins TRBV15 and TRBJ2-5, with TRBD2 matching over 11 bases. Germline lookup yields CDR1 LNHNV and CDR2 YYDKDF (reference sequence). The CDR3 is made up of 19 amino acids. J was trimmed by 5 bases and V by 0 bases; bases with no gene match: 14. The CDR3 coding sequence is TGTGCCACCAGCAGAGATTTAAGGGCTAGCGGGAGGTCGGGGGAGACCCAGTACTTC. Residues: CATSRDLRASGRSGETQYF.

This clonotype occurred many times. A much larger clone is a single base away; this may be a read error. The V and J genes are TRBV12-3 or TRBV12-4 and TRBJ2-7; 8 bases are shared with TRBD1. The CDR3 consists of 14 residues. With V trimmed by 6 bases and J by 9 bases, 13 bases remained unmatched. CDR3 residues: CASSQGQGHDGQYF. The CDR3 nucleotides read TGTGCCAGCAGCCAAGGACAGGGACATGACGGGCAGTACTTC.

This clonotype has ten or more counts. This chain connects TRBV29-1 to TRBJ1-1; D is unresolved. V was trimmed by 6 bases and J by 4 bases, leaving 9 bases between them. CDR1 and CDR2 (germline): SQVTM, ANQGSEA. The CDR3 totals 11 residues. CDR3 protein: CSVGTFTEAFF. The CDR3 coding sequence is TGCAGCGTCGGAACTTTCACTGAAGCTTTCTTT.

This clonotype showed up just a few times. Here the CDR3 DNA reads TGTGCCAGCAGTTACTCGCTCGGGGGCATTGACTATGGCTACACCTTC. Residues: CASSYSLGGIDYGYTF. The chain links TRBV6-5 to TRBJ1-2; a possible D gene is TRBD1 (6 bases). Germline values: CDR1 MNHEY, CDR2 SVGAGI. Trimming stripped 0 bases from V and 3 bases from J, with 14 bases between. CDR3 length: 16 amino acids.

Ten or more counts support this clonotype. The CDR3 here is CASTPGTPDYEQYF. The CDR3 DNA sequence: TGTGCCAGTACACCCGGGACTCCAGACTACGAGCAGTACTTC. This rearrangement joins TRBV19 to TRBJ2-7; D may be TRBD2 (6 bases). Germline V gives CDR1 LNHDA, CDR2 SQIVND (reference sequence). Trimming removed 7 bases from V and 3 bases from J, with 16 bases in between. The CDR3 runs 14 residues.

This clonotype was detected many times. This chain joins TRBV7-2 and TRBJ1-1; D is uncertain. V lost 4 bases, J lost 0 bases, and 6 bases lay in between. The CDR3 contains 13 residues. Germline CDR1 SGHTA, CDR2 FQGNSA. The CDR3 sequence: CASSSWMNTEAFF. The CDR3 DNA sequence: TGTGCCAGCAGCTCCTGGATGAACACTGAAGCTTTCTTT.

This clonotype came up many times. The chain has TRBV12-5 and TRBJ2-7; D assignment may be TRBD1 or TRBD2 (5 bases each). The germline V gene encodes CDR1 LGHNT and CDR2 FRNRAP. Deletions cut 4 bases from V and 3 bases from J, with 13 bases between. This CDR3 spans 14 amino acids. CDR3 DNA: TGTGCTAGTGGTTATCGAGGGGCCCACTACGAGCAGTACTTC. Protein sequence: CASGYRGAHYEQYF. Full variable domain (missing parts from reference TRBV12-5 and TRBJ2-7): DARVTQTPRHKVTEMGQEVTMRCQPILGHNTVFWYRQTMMQGLELLAYFRNRAPLDDSGMPKDRFSAEMPDATLATLKIQPSEPRDSAVYFCASGYRGAHYEQYFGPGTRLTVT.

This clonotype was seen repeatedly, ten times or more. The chain joins TRBV25-1 to TRBJ1-6; D not certain. V lost 2 bases to trimming and J lost 10 bases, with 9 bases between them. Germline assignment: CDR1 MGHDK and CDR2 SYGVNS. The CDR3 is made up of 13 amino acids. The CDR3 here is CASSEAVESPLHF. The CDR3 DNA is TGTGCCAGCAGTGAAGCGGTAGAGTCACCCCTCCACTTT.

This clonotype was seen repeatedly, ten times or more. The chain is built from TRBV30 and TRBJ2-7, with 8 bases aligning to TRBD2. The CDR3 consists of 14 residues. From germline, CDR1 is GTSNPN and CDR2 SVGIG (reference sequence). V lost 0 bases, J lost 4 bases, and 5 bases stayed unmatched. CDR3 nucleotides: TGTGCCTGGAGTGTGGATTCTAGCGGGTACGAGCAGTACTTC. This codes for CAWSVDSSGYEQYF.

This clonotype showed up many times. The chain has TRBV6-1 and TRBJ2-7; perhaps TRBD2 as D (6 bases). Per the germline V gene, CDR1 is MNHNS and CDR2 is SASEGT. V gave up 4 bases and J gave up 5 bases, with 15 bases separating them. The CDR3 loop spans 14 amino acids. CDR3 sequence: CASSGLRRANEQYF. CDR3 nucleotide sequence: TGTGCCAGCAGTGGTTTGAGGAGGGCCAACGAGCAGTACTTC.

This clonotype was counted many times. This chain links TRBV28 with TRBJ1-1; D ambiguous. V dropped 8 bases and J dropped 5 bases, with 12 bases sitting between them. This CDR3 has 12 residues. The germline CDR1 and CDR2 sequences are MDHEN and SYDVKM. In DNA form, the CDR3 reads TGTGCCAGCTGTGGGTGGCGGACTGAAGCTTTCTTT. Its translation: CASCGWRTEAFF. Complete variable domain (other parts from reference TRBV28 and TRBJ1-1): DVKVTQSSRYLVKRTGEKVFLECVQDMDHENMFWYRQDPGLGLRLIYFSYDVKMKEKGDIPEGYSVSREKKERFSLILESASTNQTSMYLCASCGWRTEAFFGQGTRLTVV.

This clonotype was observed a few times. This may stem from a read error, because a much larger clone lies one nucleotide away. The genes are TRBV2 and TRBJ1-5, with TRBD1 identical over 7 bases. There are 15 residues in the CDR3. Trimming took 5 bases from V and 7 from J; bases not matched to a gene: 11. CDR1 SNHLY and CDR2 FYNNEI come from the germline V gene. CDR3 nucleotide sequence: TGTGCCAGCAGTTTTCGAGGGACAGTGGGCCAGCCCCAGCATTTT. As protein: CASSFRGTVGQPQHF.

This clonotype showed up many times. This chain links TRBV18 with TRBJ1-6; D is uncertain. The germline V and J ends were trimmed by 1 base and 10 bases, with 20 bases remaining between them. Germline CDR1 is KGHSH and CDR2 is LQKENI. The length of the CDR3 is 17 residues. The CDR3 bases are TGTGCCAGCTCACCACTCGGCGGCGCGGGAGCCATCTCACCCCTCCACTTT. Residues: CASSPLGGAGAISPLHF. The complete variable domain, with remaining parts taken from reference TRBV18 and TRBJ1-6, reads NAGVMQNPRHLVRRRGQEARLRCSPMKGHSHVYWYRQLPEEGLKFMVYLQKENIIDESGMPKERFSAEFPKEGPSILRIQQVVRGDSAAYFCASSPLGGAGAISPLHFGNGTRLTVT.

This clonotype was seen many times. CDR3 protein: CASSLQTPPFSGSSETQYF. CDR3 nucleotide sequence: TGTGCCAGCAGTTTACAAACCCCACCCTTTAGCGGGAGTTCGGAGACCCAGTACTTC. The rearrangement links TRBV27 to TRBJ2-5; 9 bases agree with TRBD2. Germline V gene data show CDR1 as MNHEY and CDR2 as SMNVEV (reference sequence). The CDR3 is made up of 19 amino acids. The J segment lost 5 bases and the V segment lost 2 bases, leaving 18 bases of the junction unmatched.

The gene calls are TRBV6-4 and TRBJ1-2; TRBD1 agrees at 10 bases. Unmatched junction bases numbered 8, after V lost 8 bases and J lost 2 bases. CDR3 size: 15 residues. Germline assignment: CDR1 MRHNA and CDR2 SNTAGT. DNA for the CDR3: TGTGCCAGCTGTTGCACGGGACAGGGGAACTATGGCTACACCTTC. Translating it yields CASCCTGQGNYGYTF.

In its sample, this clonotype was seen many times. V usage is TRBV7-2 and J usage is TRBJ1-2; D not certain. Germline CDR1 SGHTA, CDR2 FQGNSA. V was clipped by 5 bases and J by 1 base, with 11 bases between them. CDR3 length: 14 amino acids. The CDR3 sequence: CASSTRVDNYGYTF. The CDR3 region has the DNA TGTGCCAGCAGCACCCGGGTCGATAACTATGGCTACACCTTC.

This clonotype occurred many times. The rearrangement joins TRBV27 to TRBJ2-4, with D perhaps TRBD1 (6 bases). Per the germline V gene, CDR1 is MNHEY and CDR2 is SMNVEV (reference sequence). The CDR3 loop spans 12 amino acids. This chain's CDR3 is CATGKGVNIQYF. CDR3 DNA sequence: TGTGCTACGGGCAAGGGGGTAAACATTCAGTACTTC.

This clonotype was seen ten or more times. This chain links TRBV12-3 or TRBV12-4 with TRBJ2-2, with TRBD1 matching over 7 bases. This CDR3 comprises 13 residues. The V segment lost 4 bases and the J segment 7 bases; nucleotides outside the gene matches: 3. The CDR3 bases are TGTGCCAGCAGTTATCAGGGGGTCGGGGAGCTGTTTTTT. Its protein product is CASSYQGVGELFF.

This clonotype was seen many times. V and J are TRBV20-1 and TRBJ2-7; 9 bases line up with TRBD2. Per germline, CDR1 DFQATT and CDR2 SNEGSKA (reference sequence). The CDR3 loop spans 14 amino acids. The V segment lost 6 bases and the J segment 1 base; nucleotides outside the gene matches: 7. The CDR3 DNA sequence: TGCAGTGCGCACGGGACTAGCAATTCCTACGAGCAGTACTTC. Protein sequence: CSAHGTSNSYEQYF.

Many counts were recorded for this clonotype. V gene TRBV5-1 combines with J gene TRBJ2-5; the match to TRBD2 covers 10 bases. V dropped 4 bases and J dropped 4; count of bases not matched to a gene: 4. The CDR3 runs to 14 residues. Germline lookup yields CDR1 SGHRS and CDR2 YFSETQ. The CDR3 sequence is CASSLSGRPETQYF. Written as DNA, the CDR3 is TGCGCCAGCAGCCTTAGCGGGAGGCCAGAGACCCAGTACTTC.

This clonotype was observed at least ten times. The chain employs TRBV6-1 and TRBJ1-1; D call uncertain. CDR1 is MNHNS, CDR2 SASEGT, per germline. Trimming took 6 bases from V and 2 from J, leaving 13 bases between them. This CDR3 comprises 14 residues. CDR3 coding DNA: TGTGCCAGCAGCCAAGGAGGATTTAACACTGAAGCTTTCTTT. As protein: CASSQGGFNTEAFF.

This clonotype was found many times. This chain connects TRBV27 to TRBJ1-5; 8 bases align to TRBD1. This CDR3 contains 16 residues. The V segment lost 4 bases and the J segment 4 bases; nucleotides outside the gene matches: 9. Germline V gene lookup returns CDR1 MNHEY and CDR2 SMNVEV (reference sequence). The CDR3 DNA sequence: TGTGCCAGCAGTTCCCAGGGGGCTACGGGGAATCAGCCCCAGCATTTT. Translated: CASSSQGATGNQPQHF.